Presented here are 17 T cell receptor beta chains from one specimen sequenced in a study of Ad26.COV2.S vaccination and SARS-CoV-2 variants. Stated treatment: roughly 18 received Ad26.COV2.S at low or high dose, single or two shots; several received placebo; per-sample allocation not given. Following the first vaccine or placebo injection, samples were taken on day 63. Sequencing was performed with immunoSEQ multiplex PCR; in TCRdb, only in-frame clones are kept and a portion is missing. The sample includes about 380,000 clones, around 82% of them seen just once. Sequenced here: peripheral blood, sampled in a trial of Ad26.COV2.S vaccine versus placebo. These TCRs come from a person aged 18-65 years who received the Ad26.COV2.S COVID-19 vaccine or a placebo.

The rearrangement links TRBV5-4 to TRBJ2-3; D is ambiguous. Trimming took off 4 bases at V and 0 bases at J, with 6 bases between the two ends. The CDR3 has 13 amino acids. Germline V gene data show CDR1 as SGHNT and CDR2 as YYREEE (reference sequence). This CDR3 is CASSPDSTDTQYF. The CDR3 nucleotides read TGTGCCAGCAGCCCCGACAGCACAGATACGCAGTATTTT. The full variable domain, its missing parts supplied by reference TRBV5-4 and TRBJ2-3, is ETGVTQSPTHLIKTRGQQVTLRCSSQSGHNTVSWYQQALGQGPQFIFQYYREEENGRGNFPPRFSGLQFPNYSSELNVNALELDDSALYLCASSPDSTDTQYFGPGTRLTVL.

The rearrangement links TRBV6-5 to TRBJ1-6; unclear D gene. The CDR3 totals 14 residues. Trimming removed 6 bases from V and 12 bases from J, with 18 bases in between. In germline, CDR1 is MNHEY, CDR2 SVGAGI. The chain's CDR3 is CASRDTAGWEPLHF. CDR3 coding DNA: TGTGCCAGCAGAGATACAGCCGGGTGGGAACCCCTCCACTTT.

With respect to this clone: The sample holds other DNA sequences that translate to the same CDR3. The J gene is TRBJ1-3, the V gene TRBV19; D gene unclear. The CDR3 runs 14 residues. Trimming removed 7 bases at V and 0 bases at J, with 10 bases between. Germline assignment: CDR1 LNHDA and CDR2 SQIVND (reference sequence). CDR3 DNA sequence: TGTGCCAGTAAAGACGGAAGCTCTGGAAACACCATATATTTT. Translated, it gives CASKDGSSGNTIYF.

This clone was observed a few times. The chain employs TRBV5-5 and TRBJ1-5, with D perhaps matching TRBD1 (5 bases). The CDR3 sequence is 18 residues long. Germline V gene data show CDR1 as SGHKS and CDR2 as YYEKEE (reference sequence). V was pared by 4 bases and J by 4 bases, with 24 bases between. Here the CDR3 reads CASSVRGDMGGWNQPQHF. DNA of the CDR3: TGTGCCAGCAGCGTGAGAGGCGATATGGGGGGATGGAATCAGCCCCAGCATTTT.

The chain carries TRBV29-1 and TRBJ2-3; D may correspond to TRBD1 or TRBD2 (6 bases each). Germline-derived CDR1 and CDR2 are SQVTM and ANQGSEA. V gave up 4 bases and J gave up 0 bases, with 14 bases separating them. The CDR3 extends over 15 amino acids. CDR3 protein: CSVGGAGPSTDTQYF. CDR3 in DNA: TGCAGCGTTGGGGGGGCGGGCCCTAGCACAGATACGCAGTATTTT.

This clone was detected once. This chain links TRBV5-4 with TRBJ1-2; 9 bases map to TRBD1. CDR3 length: 14 residues. Germline V gene sequence: CDR1 SGHNT, CDR2 YYREEE (reference sequence). With 5 bases clipped from V and 2 bases from J, the junction kept 4 bases outside the gene matches. This CDR3 reads CASRTGTGNYGYTF. In DNA form, the CDR3 reads TGTGCCAGCAGGACCGGGACAGGGAACTATGGCTACACCTTC.

The chain has TRBV9 and TRBJ2-3; D remains unclear. The CDR3 has 11 amino acids. The V end lost 4 bases, the J end lost 4 bases, and 4 bases lay between the germline ends. Germline values: CDR1 SGDLS, CDR2 YYNGEE. The CDR3 DNA sequence: TGTGCCAGCAGCCGCGCAGATACGCAGTATTTT. Amino acids: CASSRADTQYF.

The chain uses TRBV19 and TRBJ2-7, with 11 bases fitting TRBD2. CDR1 and CDR2 (germline): LNHDA, SQIVND (reference sequence). The length of the CDR3 is 15 residues. V gave up 2 bases and J gave up 3 bases; unmatched junction bases: 3. As DNA, the CDR3 is TGTGCCAGTAGTATATCGGGACTAGCGGTCTACGAGCAGTACTTC. It yields the protein CASSISGLAVYEQYF.

The CDR3: CAWKFSVGEQFF. The CDR3 bases are TGTGCCTGGAAGTTTTCAGTGGGTGAGCAGTTCTTC. This rearrangement joins TRBV30 to TRBJ2-1, with no clear D. This CDR3 is 12 amino acids long. Germline V gene data show CDR1 as GTSNPN and CDR2 as SVGIG (reference sequence). V shed 4 bases and J shed 9 bases, with 13 bases lying between them.

The V gene is TRBV4-2, the J gene TRBJ2-4, with 14 bases that match TRBD2. CDR3 size: 17 residues. Germline trimming cut 0 bases from V and 9 bases from J; bases unmatched to any gene: 7. The germline V gene has CDR1 LGHNA and CDR2 YNFKEQ. Here the CDR3 DNA reads TGTGCCAGCAGCCAAGAGCCCGGACTAGCGGGGGGAGGCATTCAGTACTTC. It codes for CASSQEPGLAGGGIQYF.

This clone is a singleton in its sample. The gene calls are TRBV5-1 and TRBJ1-1; D remains unclear. V lost 0 bases, J lost 6 bases, and 15 bases lay in between. From germline, CDR1 is SGHRS and CDR2 YFSETQ. CDR3 size: 15 residues. The CDR3 DNA sequence: TGCGCCAGCAGCTTGGGATTTGGGTACGATCCTGAAGCTTTCTTT. Protein: CASSLGFGYDPEAFF.

V usage is TRBV9 and J usage is TRBJ2-7; no clear D gene. Per the germline V gene, CDR1 is SGDLS and CDR2 is YYNGEE. V lost 3 bases and J lost 6, with 19 bases in between. This CDR3 has 15 residues. This CDR3 is CASSGRDRVDGEQYF. The CDR3 nucleotides are TGTGCCAGCAGCGGCCGAGATCGAGTAGATGGCGAGCAGTACTTC.

The gene calls are TRBV2 and TRBJ2-5, with 8 bases lining up with TRBD2. The germline CDR1 and CDR2 sequences are SNHLY and FYNNEI. Germline trimming cut 6 bases from V and 3 bases from J; bases unmatched to any gene: 9. CDR3 length: 15 residues. CDR3: CASSPQSGGEETQYF. For the CDR3, the DNA is TGTGCCAGCAGCCCCCAGAGCGGGGGAGAAGAGACCCAGTACTTC.

This clone was detected a few times. CDR3 amino acids: CASSDSSQRGSYNEQFF. CDR3 DNA: TGTGCCAGCAGTGACTCGAGTCAAAGGGGCTCCTACAATGAGCAGTTCTTC. V is TRBV6-4 and J is TRBJ2-1, with D tentatively TRBD1 (5 bases). CDR3 length: 17 residues. Between the trimmed V and J ends, which lost 0 bases and 0 bases, there was a span of 12 bases. Per the germline V gene, CDR1 is MRHNA and CDR2 is SNTAGT.

The sample holds one count of this clone. The V gene is TRBV9, the J gene TRBJ1-4; the D is unclear. The CDR3 spans 16 residues. Looked up from germline, CDR1 is SGDLS and CDR2 is YYNGEE. V gave up 3 bases and J gave up 2 bases, with 14 bases separating them. CDR3 nucleotide sequence: TGTGCCAGCAGCGAGGTAGTTGCAGGTACTAATGAAAAACTGTTTTTT. Its translation is CASSEVVAGTNEKLFF.

This clone has a single count. V and J are TRBV14 and TRBJ2-7; D might be TRBD1 or TRBD2, each matching 7 bases. CDR3 length: 13 residues. The germline V and J ends were trimmed by 3 bases and 4 bases, with 10 bases remaining between them. Per germline, CDR1 SGHDN and CDR2 FVKESK. The CDR3 loop reads CASSHQGGYEQYF. CDR3 sequence (DNA): TGTGCCAGCAGCCACCAGGGGGGGTACGAGCAGTACTTC.

Points on this clone: A junction end diverges from the germline sequence, so it may reflect a read error. This chain connects TRBV4-1 to TRBJ2-3; 9 bases map to TRBD2. In germline, CDR1 is MGHRA, CDR2 YSYEKL. CDR3 length: 13 amino acids. The CDR3 DNA reads TGCGCCAGCAGCCAAGCAGGTGCTAGCGGGATTGATTTT. It specifies CASSQAGASGIDF.